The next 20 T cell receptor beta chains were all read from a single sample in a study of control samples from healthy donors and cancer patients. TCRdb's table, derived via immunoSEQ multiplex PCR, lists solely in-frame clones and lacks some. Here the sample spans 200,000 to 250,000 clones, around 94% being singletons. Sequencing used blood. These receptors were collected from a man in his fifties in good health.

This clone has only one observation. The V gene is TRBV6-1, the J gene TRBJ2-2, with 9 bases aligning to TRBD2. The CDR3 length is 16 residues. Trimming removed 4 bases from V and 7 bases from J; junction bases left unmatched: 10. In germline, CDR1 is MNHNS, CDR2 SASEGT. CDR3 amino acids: CASSAGSGGTNGELFF. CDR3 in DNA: TGTGCCAGCAGTGCGGGAAGCGGGGGGACGAACGGGGAGCTGTTTTTT.

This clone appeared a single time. The CDR3 loop reads CASSLDPPGQGNQPQHF. The CDR3 DNA follows: TGCGCCAGCAGCTTGGACCCTCCTGGACAGGGCAATCAGCCCCAGCATTTT. This sequence joins TRBV5-1 and TRBJ1-5; 7 nucleotides line up with TRBD1. Per the germline V gene, CDR1 is SGHRS and CDR2 is YFSETQ. There are 17 residues in the CDR3. Trimming at V came to 0 bases and at J to 2 bases, leaving 8 bases not matched to a gene.

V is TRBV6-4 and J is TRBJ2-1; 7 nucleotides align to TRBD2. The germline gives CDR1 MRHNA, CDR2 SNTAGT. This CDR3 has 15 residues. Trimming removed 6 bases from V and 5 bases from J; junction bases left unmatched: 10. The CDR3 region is CASSPSGLGHNEQFF. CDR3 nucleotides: TGTGCCAGCAGCCCCTCCGGACTAGGGCACAATGAGCAGTTCTTC.

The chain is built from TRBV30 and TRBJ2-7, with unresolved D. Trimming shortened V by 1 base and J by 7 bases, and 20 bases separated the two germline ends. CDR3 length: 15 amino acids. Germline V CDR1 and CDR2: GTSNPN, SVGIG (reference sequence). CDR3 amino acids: CAWSEIDGPAREQYF. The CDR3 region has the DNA TGTGCCTGGAGTGAGATCGACGGCCCTGCTAGGGAGCAGTACTTC.

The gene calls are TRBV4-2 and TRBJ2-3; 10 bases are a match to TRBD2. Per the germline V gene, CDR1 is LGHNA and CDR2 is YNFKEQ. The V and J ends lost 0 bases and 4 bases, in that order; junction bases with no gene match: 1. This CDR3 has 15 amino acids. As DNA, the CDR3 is TGTGCCAGCAGCCAAGAAAGCGGGGGGGCAGATACGCAGTATTTT. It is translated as CASSQESGGADTQYF.

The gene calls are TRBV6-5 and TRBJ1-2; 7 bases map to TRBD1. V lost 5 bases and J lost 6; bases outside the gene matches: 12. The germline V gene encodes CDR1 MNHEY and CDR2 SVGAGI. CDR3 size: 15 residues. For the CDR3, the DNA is TGTGCCAGCAGTCCCTCCGGGACAGCTTTACATGGCTACACCTTC. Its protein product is CASSPSGTALHGYTF.

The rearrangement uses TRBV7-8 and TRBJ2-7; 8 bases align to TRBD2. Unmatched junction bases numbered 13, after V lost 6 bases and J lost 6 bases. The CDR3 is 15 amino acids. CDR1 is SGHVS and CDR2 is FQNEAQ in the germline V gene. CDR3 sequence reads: CASSLGGEPQGEQYV. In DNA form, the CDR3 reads TGTGCCAGCAGTCTCGGGGGGGAACCCCAGGGCGAGCAGTACGTC.

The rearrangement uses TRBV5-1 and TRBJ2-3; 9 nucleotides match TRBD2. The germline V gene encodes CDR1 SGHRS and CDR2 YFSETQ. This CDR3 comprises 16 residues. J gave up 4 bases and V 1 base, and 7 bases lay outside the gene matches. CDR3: CASSLLAGFFADTQYF. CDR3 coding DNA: TGCGCCAGCAGCTTGCTAGCGGGGTTTTTTGCAGATACGCAGTATTTT.

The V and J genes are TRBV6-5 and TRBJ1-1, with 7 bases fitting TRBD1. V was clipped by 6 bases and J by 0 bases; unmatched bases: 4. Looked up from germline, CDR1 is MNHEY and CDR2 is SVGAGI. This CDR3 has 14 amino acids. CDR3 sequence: CASRRDSLNTEAFF. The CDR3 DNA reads TGTGCCAGCAGACGGGACAGCTTGAACACTGAAGCTTTCTTT.

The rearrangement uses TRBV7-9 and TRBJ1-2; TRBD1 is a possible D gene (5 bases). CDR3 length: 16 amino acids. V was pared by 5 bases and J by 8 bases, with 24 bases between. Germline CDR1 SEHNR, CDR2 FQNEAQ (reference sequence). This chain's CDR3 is CASSARATRVSEGYTF. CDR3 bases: TGTGCCAGCAGCGCGCGTGCGACCAGGGTTTCAGAGGGCTACACCTTC.

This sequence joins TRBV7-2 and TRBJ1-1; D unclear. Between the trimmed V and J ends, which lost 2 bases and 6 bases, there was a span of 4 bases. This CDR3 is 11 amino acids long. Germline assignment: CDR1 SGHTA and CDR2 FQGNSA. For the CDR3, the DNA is TGTGCCAGCAGCTTAATGTCTGAAGCTTTCTTT. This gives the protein CASSLMSEAFF.

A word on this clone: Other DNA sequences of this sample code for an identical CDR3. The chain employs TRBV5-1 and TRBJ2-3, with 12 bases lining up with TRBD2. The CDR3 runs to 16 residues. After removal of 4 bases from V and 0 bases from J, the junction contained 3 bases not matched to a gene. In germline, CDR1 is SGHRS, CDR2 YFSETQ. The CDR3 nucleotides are TGCGCCAGCAGCCGTGGACTAGCGGGGAGCACAGATACGCAGTATTTT. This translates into CASSRGLAGSTDTQYF.

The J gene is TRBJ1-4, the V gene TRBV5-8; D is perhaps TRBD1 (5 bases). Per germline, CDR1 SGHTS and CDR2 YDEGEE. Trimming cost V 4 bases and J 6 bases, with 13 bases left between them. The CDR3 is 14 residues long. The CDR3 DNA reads TGTGCCAGCAGCCTAACGTGGGGGGATGAAAAACTGTTTTTT. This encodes CASSLTWGDEKLFF.

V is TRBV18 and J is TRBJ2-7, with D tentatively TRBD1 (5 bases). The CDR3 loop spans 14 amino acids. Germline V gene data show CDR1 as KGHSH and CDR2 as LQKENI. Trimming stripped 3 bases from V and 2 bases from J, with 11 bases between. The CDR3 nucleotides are TGTGCCAGCTCACCCCAGGGCGTCGCCTACGAGCAGTACTTC. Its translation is CASSPQGVAYEQYF.

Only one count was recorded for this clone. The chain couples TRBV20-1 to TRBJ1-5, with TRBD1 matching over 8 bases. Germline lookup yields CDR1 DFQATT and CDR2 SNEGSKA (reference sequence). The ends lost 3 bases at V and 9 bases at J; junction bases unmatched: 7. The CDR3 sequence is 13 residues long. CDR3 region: CSASHRGERPQHF. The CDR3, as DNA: TGCAGTGCTAGTCACAGGGGGGAAAGGCCCCAGCATTTT.

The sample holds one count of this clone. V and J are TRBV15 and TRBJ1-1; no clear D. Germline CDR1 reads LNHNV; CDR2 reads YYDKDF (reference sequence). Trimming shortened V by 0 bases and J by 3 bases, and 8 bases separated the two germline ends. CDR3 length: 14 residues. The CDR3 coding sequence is TGTGCCACCAGCAGAGAAAGACCGGACACTGAAGCTTTCTTT. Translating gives CATSRERPDTEAFF.

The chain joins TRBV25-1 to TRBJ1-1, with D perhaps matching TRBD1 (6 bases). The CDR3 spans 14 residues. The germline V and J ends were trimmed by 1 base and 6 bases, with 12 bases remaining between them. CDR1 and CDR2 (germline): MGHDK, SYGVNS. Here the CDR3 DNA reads TGTGCCAGCAGTGAATCCGGGGGGCCCTCTGAAGCTTTCTTT. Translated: CASSESGGPSEAFF.

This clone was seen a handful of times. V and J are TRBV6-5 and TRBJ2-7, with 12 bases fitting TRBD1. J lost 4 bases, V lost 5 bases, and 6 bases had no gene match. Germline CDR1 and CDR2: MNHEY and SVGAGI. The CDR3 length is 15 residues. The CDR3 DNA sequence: TGTGCCAGCAGTCCCGGGACAGGGGGCTTATACGAGCAGTACGTC. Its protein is CASSPGTGGLYEQYV.

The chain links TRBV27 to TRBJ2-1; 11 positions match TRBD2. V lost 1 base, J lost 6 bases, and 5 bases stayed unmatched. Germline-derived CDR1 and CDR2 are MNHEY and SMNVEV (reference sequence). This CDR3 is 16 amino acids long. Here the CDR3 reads CASSLFLTSGANEQFF. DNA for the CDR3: TGTGCCAGCAGTTTATTTCTGACTAGCGGGGCCAATGAGCAGTTCTTC.

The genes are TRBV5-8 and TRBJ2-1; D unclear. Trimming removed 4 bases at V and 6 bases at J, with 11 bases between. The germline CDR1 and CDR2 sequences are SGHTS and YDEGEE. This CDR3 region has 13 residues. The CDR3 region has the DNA TGTGCCAGCAGCCGTCTCTCCCGCAATGAGCAGTTCTTC. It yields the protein CASSRLSRNEQFF.